Below, one T cell receptor (beta chain) is given with its context. Generated by immunoSEQ multiplex PCR, the TCRdb table keeps only in-frame clones and is missing some. The data show approximately 230,000 clones, 85% to 90% seen once. The CDR3 spans 16 residues. The V end was cut by 2 bases, the J end by 5 bases, with 18 bases between. CDR1 MDHEN and CDR2 SYDVKM come from the germline V gene. This specimen belongs to a study of blood T cell repertoires in COVID-19. Those enrolled, adults aged 18 to 89 years, came from 24 US areas. In assigning cohorts, the study relied on participant-reported clinical history.

The chain uses TRBV28 and TRBJ1-1, with D possibly being TRBD1 (5 bases). The sequence derives from a man aged 35 to 55 who had recovered from COVID-19. Sequenced sample: PBMCs or T cells enriched from blood (not recorded which). The CDR3 protein is CASSLGYAGRSTEAFF. CDR3 in DNA: TGTGCCAGCAGTTTAGGATACGCAGGGAGGAGTACTGAAGCTTTCTTT.